Described below is a single T cell receptor (beta chain) sequence and its context. This specimen belongs to a study of response to subunit inactivated influenza vaccine. TCRdb re-called the RT-PCR reads with MiXCR, one entry per CDR3 protein. The sample has 700,000 to 900,000 distinct CDR3 sequences, 21% seen once. V lost 0 bases, J lost 3 bases, and 22 bases lay in between. Per germline, CDR1 SGHNT and CDR2 YYREEE (reference sequence). The CDR3 covers 19 residues. This receptor was taken from a man aged 50 to 60 who received an inactivated influenza vaccine. The sequencing used PBMCs from blood, collected more than 4 days after vaccination. The chain links TRBV5-4 to TRBJ1-5, with D possibly being TRBD1 (6 bases). The CDR3 sequence is CASSLAWTRGRGANQPQHF. CDR3 nucleotides: TGTGCCAGCAGCTTGGCTTGGACGCGGGGGCGAGGGGCCAATCAGCCCCAGCATTTT. The variable domain in full, completed from reference TRBV5-4 and TRBJ1-5, reads ETGVTQSPTHLIKTRGQQVTLRCSSQSGHNTVSWYQQALGQGPQFIFQYYREEENGRGNFPPRFSGLQFPNYSSELNVNALELDDSALYLCASSLAWTRGRGANQPQHFGDGTRLSIL.